This TCR beta chain was obtained from a study of OX40 agonist ivuxolimab in advanced cancers. TCRdb's table, derived via immunoSEQ multiplex PCR, lists solely in-frame clones and lacks some. Counted here are about 68,000 clones, about 84% occurring once; the ten biggest clones make up around 0.68%. Germline lookup yields CDR1 SGHKS and CDR2 YYEKEE (reference sequence). The CDR3 contains 16 residues. V gave up 4 bases and J gave up 0 bases; unmatched junction bases: 3. The chain joins TRBV5-5 to TRBJ2-3; TRBD2 agrees at 12 bases. The material sequenced was CD4+ or CD8+ T cells sorted from blood, taken in a trial of the OX40 agonist ivuxolimab. This TCR came from an adult with an advanced solid tumor such as melanoma, head and neck, liver or kidney cancer. The CDR3 coding sequence is TGTGCCAGCAGCCGGACTAGCGGGGCTAGCACAGATACGCAGTATTTT. This codes for CASSRTSGASTDTQYF.